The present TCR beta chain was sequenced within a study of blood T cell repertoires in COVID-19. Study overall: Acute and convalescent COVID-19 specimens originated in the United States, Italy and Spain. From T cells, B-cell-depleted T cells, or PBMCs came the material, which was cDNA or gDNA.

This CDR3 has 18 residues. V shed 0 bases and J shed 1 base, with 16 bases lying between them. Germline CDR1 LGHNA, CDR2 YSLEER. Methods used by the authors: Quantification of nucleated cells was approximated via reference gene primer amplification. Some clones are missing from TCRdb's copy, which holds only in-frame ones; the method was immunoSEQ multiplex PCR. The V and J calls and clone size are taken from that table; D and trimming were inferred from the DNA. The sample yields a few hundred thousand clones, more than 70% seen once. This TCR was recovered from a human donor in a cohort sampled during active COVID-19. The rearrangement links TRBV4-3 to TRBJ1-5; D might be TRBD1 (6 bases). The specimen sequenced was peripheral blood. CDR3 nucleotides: TGCGCCAGCAGCCAAGACGTTGGGGGCTCGTCAAGCAATCAGCCCCAGCATTTT. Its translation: CASSQDVGGSSSNQPQHF.